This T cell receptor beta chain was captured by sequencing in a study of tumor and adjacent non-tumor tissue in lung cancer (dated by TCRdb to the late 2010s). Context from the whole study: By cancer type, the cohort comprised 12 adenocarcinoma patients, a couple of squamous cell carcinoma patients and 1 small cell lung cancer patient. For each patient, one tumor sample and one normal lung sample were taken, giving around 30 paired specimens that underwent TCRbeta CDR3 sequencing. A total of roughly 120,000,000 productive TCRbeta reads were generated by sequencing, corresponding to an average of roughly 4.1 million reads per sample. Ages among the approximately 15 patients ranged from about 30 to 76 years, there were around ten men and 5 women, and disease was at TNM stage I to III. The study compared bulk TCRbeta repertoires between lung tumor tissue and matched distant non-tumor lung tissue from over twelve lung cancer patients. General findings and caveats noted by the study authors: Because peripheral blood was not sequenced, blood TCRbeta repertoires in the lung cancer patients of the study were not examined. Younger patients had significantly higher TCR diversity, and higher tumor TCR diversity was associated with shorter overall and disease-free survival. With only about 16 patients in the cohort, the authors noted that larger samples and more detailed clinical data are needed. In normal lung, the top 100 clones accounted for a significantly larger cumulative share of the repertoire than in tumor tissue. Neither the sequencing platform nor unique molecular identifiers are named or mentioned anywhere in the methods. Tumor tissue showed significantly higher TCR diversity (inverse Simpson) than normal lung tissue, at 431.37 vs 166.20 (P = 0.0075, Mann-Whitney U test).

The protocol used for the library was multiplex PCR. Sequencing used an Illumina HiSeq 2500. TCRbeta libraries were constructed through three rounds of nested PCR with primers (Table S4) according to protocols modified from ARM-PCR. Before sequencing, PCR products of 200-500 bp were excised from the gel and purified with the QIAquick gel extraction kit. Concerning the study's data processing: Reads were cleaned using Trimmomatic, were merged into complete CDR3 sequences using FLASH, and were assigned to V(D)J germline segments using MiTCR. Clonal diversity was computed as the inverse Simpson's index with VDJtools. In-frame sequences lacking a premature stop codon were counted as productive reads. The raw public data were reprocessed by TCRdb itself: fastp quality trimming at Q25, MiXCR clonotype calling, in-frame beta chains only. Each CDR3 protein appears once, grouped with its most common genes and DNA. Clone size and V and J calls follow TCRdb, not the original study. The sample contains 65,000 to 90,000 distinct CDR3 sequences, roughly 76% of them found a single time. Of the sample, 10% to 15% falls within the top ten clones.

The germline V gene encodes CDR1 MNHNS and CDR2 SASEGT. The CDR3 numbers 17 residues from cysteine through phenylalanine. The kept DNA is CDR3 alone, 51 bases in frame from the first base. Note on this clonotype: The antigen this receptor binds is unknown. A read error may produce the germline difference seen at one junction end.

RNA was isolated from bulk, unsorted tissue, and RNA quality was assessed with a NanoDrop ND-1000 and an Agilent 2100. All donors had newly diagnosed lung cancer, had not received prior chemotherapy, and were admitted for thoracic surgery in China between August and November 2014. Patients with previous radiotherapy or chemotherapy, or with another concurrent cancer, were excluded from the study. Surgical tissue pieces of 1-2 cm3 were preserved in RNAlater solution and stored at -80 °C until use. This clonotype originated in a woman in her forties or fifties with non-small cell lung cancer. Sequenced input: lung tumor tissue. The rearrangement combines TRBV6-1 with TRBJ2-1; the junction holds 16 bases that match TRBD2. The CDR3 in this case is CASSEAHPGLAGGRTFF. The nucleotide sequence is TGTGCCAGTAGTGAAGCCCATCCGGGACTAGCGGGAGGGAGGACGTTCTTC.